These T cell receptor beta chains were read from a single sample in a study of T cells in Graves' hyperthyroidism and ophthalmopathy. TCRdb reanalysed the multiplex PCR reads using MiXCR and keeps one entry per CDR3 protein. This sample has about 420,000 distinct CDR3 sequences; approximately 15% occur once, and the top ten carry 4% to 6.5%. The sample was blood. The receptors stem from a woman under 30 with Graves' hyperthyroidism. The CDR3 runs from the conserved cysteine through the conserved F or W. A D gene is named only where the DNA matches it firmly. Clone size, where shown, is once, few, many, or a class for clones that have expanded.

d_call: TRBD1
j_call: TRBJ1-2
clone_size: -
v_call: TRBV19
cdr3_nt: TGTGCCAGTAGTATAGATCAGGGCGTCGACAGGGCCTATGGCTACACCTTC
cdr3_aa: CASSIDQGVDRAYGYTF

d_call: TRBD1
j_call: TRBJ1-4
clone_size: many
v_call: TRBV12-3/TRBV12-4
cdr3_nt: TGTGCCAGCAGTGCCCCGACAGGGCCTAATGAAAAACTGTTTTTT
cdr3_aa: CASSAPTGPNEKLFF

d_call: -
j_call: TRBJ1-1
clone_size: -
v_call: TRBV6-1
cdr3_nt: TGTGCGGACGGGGGGAGAATGAACACTGAAGCTTTCTTT
cdr3_aa: CADGGRMNTEAFF

d_call: TRBD1
j_call: TRBJ2-7
clone_size: many
v_call: TRBV15
cdr3_nt: TGTGCCACCAGCAGCCGGGACAGGGCCCACGAGCAGTACTTC
cdr3_aa: CATSSRDRAHEQYF

d_call: TRBD1
j_call: TRBJ1-2
clone_size: -
v_call: TRBV3-1
cdr3_nt: TGTGCCAGCAGCCTCACAGGGGGATGGTATGGCTACACCTTC
cdr3_aa: CASSLTGGWYGYTF

d_call: -
j_call: TRBJ2-1
clone_size: -
v_call: TRBV19
cdr3_nt: TGTGCCACCACTCTCCTTGCCGGGCAAAGGGGGAAAAACAATGAGCAGTTCTTC
cdr3_aa: CATTLLAGQRGKNNEQFF

d_call: TRBD1
j_call: TRBJ2-2
clone_size: many
v_call: TRBV7-9
cdr3_nt: TGTGCCAGCAGTTTAGGGACAGGGGACACCGGGGAGCTGTTTTTT
cdr3_aa: CASSLGTGDTGELFF

d_call: -
j_call: TRBJ2-3
clone_size: many
v_call: TRBV18
cdr3_nt: TGTGCCAGCTCATATACAGGGTACTACACAGATACGCAGTATTTT
cdr3_aa: CASSYTGYYTDTQYF

d_call: TRBD1
j_call: TRBJ2-1
clone_size: many
v_call: TRBV9
cdr3_nt: TGTGCCAGCAGCTCGGACAGGGGACCAAATGGGGAGCAGTTCTTC
cdr3_aa: CASSSDRGPNGEQFF

d_call: -
j_call: TRBJ2-1
clone_size: many
v_call: TRBV28
cdr3_nt: TGTGCCAGCAGTTTACAGCCGAGGATGGCAGGCAACAATGAGCAGTTCTTC
cdr3_aa: CASSLQPRMAGNNEQFF

d_call: -
j_call: TRBJ2-7
clone_size: many
v_call: TRBV12-3/TRBV12-4
cdr3_nt: TGTGCCAGCAGTTTCGGCGGGCGTACCTACGAGCAGTACTTC
cdr3_aa: CASSFGGRTYEQYF

d_call: -
j_call: TRBJ2-7
clone_size: many
v_call: TRBV20-1
cdr3_nt: TGCAGTGCTAGACCCATCACGGGAAACTCTTTCTACGAGCAGTACTTC
cdr3_aa: CSARPITGNSFYEQYF

d_call: -
j_call: TRBJ1-1
clone_size: many
v_call: TRBV27
cdr3_nt: TGTGCCAGCAGTTTCGGAGGTGGCTGGACACCTTTCTTT
cdr3_aa: CASSFGGGWTPFF

d_call: TRBD2
j_call: TRBJ2-1
clone_size: few
v_call: TRBV27
cdr3_nt: TGTGCCAGCAGTTTTGCCGGACTAGCGGCAGATGAGCAGTTCTTC
cdr3_aa: CASSFAGLAADEQFF

d_call: -
j_call: TRBJ2-5
clone_size: -
v_call: TRBV14
cdr3_nt: TGTGCCAGCAGCCAAGTTTCAGAGATGGCAACCCAGTACTTC
cdr3_aa: CASSQVSEMATQYF

d_call: -
j_call: TRBJ2-3
clone_size: many
v_call: TRBV7-2
cdr3_nt: TGTGCCAGCAGCTTGCAAGCGGGAGATACGCAGTATTTT
cdr3_aa: CASSLQAGDTQYF

d_call: -
j_call: TRBJ1-4
clone_size: -
v_call: TRBV28
cdr3_nt: TGTGCCAGCAGTTTTCTTGTAGTGGCAGGGGTTGAAAAACTGTTTTTT
cdr3_aa: CASSFLVVAGVEKLFF

d_call: TRBD1
j_call: TRBJ1-2
clone_size: few
v_call: TRBV6-1
cdr3_nt: TGTGCCAGCAATCGGGACAGTAGAGGCTACACCTTC
cdr3_aa: CASNRDSRGYTF

d_call: TRBD2
j_call: TRBJ2-1
clone_size: -
v_call: TRBV19
cdr3_nt: TGTGCCAGTAGTATCGCACTAGCGGGTTACATAAATGAGCAGTTCTTC
cdr3_aa: CASSIALAGYINEQFF

d_call: -
j_call: TRBJ2-1
clone_size: many
v_call: TRBV5-1
cdr3_nt: TGCGCCAGCAGCTTGTCAGGGCTGGATGAGCAGTTCTTC
cdr3_aa: CASSLSGLDEQFF

d_call: -
j_call: TRBJ2-7
clone_size: many
v_call: TRBV28
cdr3_nt: TGTGCCAGCAGCGTACCTAGCGTCTCCTACGAGCAGTACTTC
cdr3_aa: CASSVPSVSYEQYF

d_call: TRBD1
j_call: TRBJ1-6
clone_size: -
v_call: TRBV7-3
cdr3_nt: TGTGCCAGCAGCTTAAAGAGTAGGGGGGGACAGTCACCCCTCCACTTT
cdr3_aa: CASSLKSRGGQSPLHF

d_call: TRBD1
j_call: TRBJ2-4
clone_size: many
v_call: TRBV27
cdr3_nt: TGTGCCAGCAGTTTCTCGACAGGGGGCGTTGACATTCAGTACTTC
cdr3_aa: CASSFSTGGVDIQYF

d_call: -
j_call: TRBJ2-3
clone_size: -
v_call: TRBV30
cdr3_nt: TGTGCCTGGAGTGTACAAGGGGGCGGCGGGGCAGATACGCAGTATTTT
cdr3_aa: CAWSVQGGGGADTQYF

d_call: TRBD2
j_call: TRBJ2-3
clone_size: few
v_call: TRBV5-1
cdr3_nt: TGCGCCAGCAGCTTGAACGGACAGTTCAGCGGGAGGGCCGAACATACGCAGTATTTT
cdr3_aa: CASSLNGQFSGRAEHTQYF

d_call: -
j_call: TRBJ2-5
clone_size: many
v_call: TRBV9
cdr3_nt: TGTGCCAGCAGCCCCGCCCCGGGTAGGGGAGAGACCCAGTACTTC
cdr3_aa: CASSPAPGRGETQYF

d_call: TRBD2
j_call: TRBJ2-6
clone_size: few
v_call: TRBV28
cdr3_nt: TGTGCCACCCGGGGGGTATTAATGTCTGGGGCCAACGTCCTGACTTTC
cdr3_aa: CATRGVLMSGANVLTF

d_call: -
j_call: TRBJ2-3
clone_size: many
v_call: TRBV27
cdr3_nt: TGTGCCAGCAGACCCTACCACACAGATACGCAGTATTTT
cdr3_aa: CASRPYHTDTQYF

d_call: TRBD2
j_call: TRBJ2-5
clone_size: -
v_call: TRBV5-4
cdr3_nt: TGTGCCAGCAGCCTAGCGGGGCCCCAAGAGACCCAGTACTTC
cdr3_aa: CASSLAGPQETQYF

d_call: TRBD1
j_call: TRBJ1-1
clone_size: many
v_call: TRBV5-1
cdr3_nt: TGCGCCAGCAGCTCCGGACAGGGAGACACTGAAGCTTTCTTT
cdr3_aa: CASSSGQGDTEAFF

d_call: -
j_call: TRBJ2-2
clone_size: few
v_call: TRBV2
cdr3_nt: TGTACCAAGGGAGACAGAGAGAACACCGGGGAGCTGTTTTTT
cdr3_aa: CTKGDRENTGELFF

d_call: TRBD2
j_call: TRBJ2-7
clone_size: many
v_call: TRBV2
cdr3_nt: TGTGCCAGCAGGGATACTAGCGGGAGATTTTCCGAGCAGTACTTC
cdr3_aa: CASRDTSGRFSEQYF

d_call: TRBD2
j_call: TRBJ2-1
clone_size: -
v_call: TRBV7-9
cdr3_nt: TGTGCCAGCAGCTTACTAGCGGGAGAGACCCAGTTCTTC
cdr3_aa: CASSLLAGETQFF

d_call: -
j_call: TRBJ2-1
clone_size: many
v_call: TRBV6-1
cdr3_nt: TGTGCCAGCAGTGAAGTGGTGGACAATGAGCAGTTCTTC
cdr3_aa: CASSEVVDNEQFF

d_call: -
j_call: TRBJ2-1
clone_size: -
v_call: TRBV9
cdr3_nt: TGTGCCAGCAGCGTAGTTGGCGCCTACAATGAGCAGTTCTTC
cdr3_aa: CASSVVGAYNEQFF

d_call: -
j_call: TRBJ2-7
clone_size: many
v_call: TRBV18
cdr3_nt: TGTGCCAGCTCGGGGGGGCTTTCGGGCGAGCAGTACTTC
cdr3_aa: CASSGGLSGEQYF

d_call: -
j_call: TRBJ2-5
clone_size: many
v_call: TRBV6-1
cdr3_nt: TGTGCCAGCGGGGGGGCAGGGGGCTCGGAGACCCAGTACTTC
cdr3_aa: CASGGAGGSETQYF

d_call: TRBD1
j_call: TRBJ1-4
clone_size: -
v_call: TRBV12-3/TRBV12-4
cdr3_nt: TGTGCCAGCAATAGCCAGGGGGGCGAAAAACTGTTTTTT
cdr3_aa: CASNSQGGEKLFF

d_call: -
j_call: TRBJ2-7
clone_size: many
v_call: TRBV28
cdr3_nt: TGTGCCAGCAGTGGGACACTCACCTACGAGCAGTACTTC
cdr3_aa: CASSGTLTYEQYF

d_call: TRBD2
j_call: TRBJ2-3
clone_size: many
v_call: TRBV7-2
cdr3_nt: TGTGCCAGCAGCGGGACTAGCAGTAGCACAGATACGCAGTATTTT
cdr3_aa: CASSGTSSSTDTQYF

d_call: TRBD1
j_call: TRBJ2-2
clone_size: -
v_call: TRBV5-5
cdr3_nt: TGCGCCAGCAGCGTGGACAGGGTTAACACCGGGGAGCTGTTTTTT
cdr3_aa: CASSVDRVNTGELFF

d_call: -
j_call: TRBJ2-5
clone_size: many
v_call: TRBV6-1
cdr3_nt: TGTGCCAGCGAAAATTCAGGGGTTGCAGAGACCCAGTACTTC
cdr3_aa: CASENSGVAETQYF

d_call: -
j_call: TRBJ2-5
clone_size: -
v_call: TRBV6-5
cdr3_nt: TGTGCCAGCAGTTACGGGCAGACGGAGACCCAGTACTTC
cdr3_aa: CASSYGQTETQYF

d_call: -
j_call: TRBJ1-6
clone_size: many
v_call: TRBV28
cdr3_nt: TGTGCCAGCAGTTTGCAGCACAGCAACTCCTATAATTCACCCCTCCACTTT
cdr3_aa: CASSLQHSNSYNSPLHF

d_call: TRBD2
j_call: TRBJ2-2
clone_size: -
v_call: TRBV7-9
cdr3_nt: TGTGCCAGCAGCTTAGAGATCGCGGGAGGGAGCACCGGGGAGCTGTTTTTT
cdr3_aa: CASSLEIAGGSTGELFF

d_call: TRBD2
j_call: TRBJ2-2
clone_size: -
v_call: TRBV7-2
cdr3_nt: TGTGCCAGCAGCTCCACTACTAGCGGGAGGGCCCCCGGGGAGCTGTTTTTT
cdr3_aa: CASSSTTSGRAPGELFF

d_call: TRBD2
j_call: TRBJ2-2
clone_size: -
v_call: TRBV7-3
cdr3_nt: TGTGCCAGCAGCCCCGGACTAGCGGGGGCCCCGAGCACCGGGGAGCTGTTTTTT
cdr3_aa: CASSPGLAGAPSTGELFF

d_call: TRBD1
j_call: TRBJ2-1
clone_size: many
v_call: TRBV3-1
cdr3_nt: TGTGCCAGCAGCCAAGGAGGACAGGTCCACGATGAGCAGTTCTTC
cdr3_aa: CASSQGGQVHDEQFF

d_call: -
j_call: TRBJ1-1
clone_size: many
v_call: TRBV5-1
cdr3_nt: TGCGCCAGCACCGAGACGGTTGGCACTGAAGCTTTCTTT
cdr3_aa: CASTETVGTEAFF

d_call: -
j_call: TRBJ1-5
clone_size: many
v_call: TRBV27
cdr3_nt: TGTGCCAGCAGTTTAGGGGCCAATCAGCCCCAGCATTTT
cdr3_aa: CASSLGANQPQHF

d_call: -
j_call: TRBJ1-1
clone_size: many
v_call: TRBV2
cdr3_nt: TGTGCCAGCAGTGTACACACTGAAGCTTTCTTT
cdr3_aa: CASSVHTEAFF

d_call: TRBD1
j_call: TRBJ1-1
clone_size: many
v_call: TRBV10-1
cdr3_nt: TGCGCCAGCAGTGAGTCATCGACAGGGGCACGAGCTTTCTTT
cdr3_aa: CASSESSTGARAFF

d_call: TRBD2
j_call: TRBJ2-5
clone_size: many
v_call: TRBV6-5
cdr3_nt: TGTGCCAGCAGTTACTCACTAGCGGACGAGACCCAGTACTTC
cdr3_aa: CASSYSLADETQYF